This T cell receptor beta chain was found in a study of blood T cell repertoires in COVID-19. The overall study: Whether acute or convalescent, the COVID-19 samples came from the United States, Italy and Spain. In each case, the material was cDNA or gDNA derived from T cells, B-cell-depleted T cells, or PBMCs.

As processed by the authors: Reference gene primer amplification in the assay estimated nucleated cell counts. Generated by immunoSEQ multiplex PCR, the TCRdb table keeps only in-frame clones and is missing some. For V, J and clone size, that table is used; D and trimming come from the DNA. The sample contains about 88,000 clones, 88% of which appear only once. The CDR3 is 14 residues long. Germline V gene sequence: CDR1 SNHLY, CDR2 FYNNEI. The germline V and J ends were trimmed by 3 bases and 8 bases, with 13 bases remaining between them. V and J are TRBV2 and TRBJ1-4, with D perhaps matching TRBD1 (5 bases). This clonotype was obtained from a man older than 75 with acute or convalescent COVID-19. The sample comprised peripheral blood. In DNA form, the CDR3 reads TGTGCCAGCAGTGAGGGCAGGGCGGACGAAAAACTGTTTTTT. This sequence encodes CASSEGRADEKLFF. The variable domain in full, with the rest retrieved from reference TRBV2 and TRBJ1-4, is EPEVTQTPSHQVTQMGQEVILRCVPISNHLYFYWYRQILGQKVEFLVSFYNNEISEKSEIFDDQFSVERPDGSNFTLKIRSTKLEDSAMYFCASSEGRADEKLFFGSGTQLSVL.